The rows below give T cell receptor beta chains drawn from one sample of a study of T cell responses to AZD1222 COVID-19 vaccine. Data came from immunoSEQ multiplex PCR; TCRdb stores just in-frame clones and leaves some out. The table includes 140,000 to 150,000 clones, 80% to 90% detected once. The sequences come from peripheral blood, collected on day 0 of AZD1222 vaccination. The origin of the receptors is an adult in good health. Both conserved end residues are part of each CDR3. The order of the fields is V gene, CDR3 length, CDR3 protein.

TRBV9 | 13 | CASSAGGPDTQYF
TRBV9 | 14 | CASSPTTANYEQYF
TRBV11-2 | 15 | CASSEFSLGNSPLHF
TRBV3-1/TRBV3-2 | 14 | CASRATENTGELFF
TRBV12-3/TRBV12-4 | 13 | CASRRSPLYEQYF
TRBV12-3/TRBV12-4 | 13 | CASSPTSGNEQYF
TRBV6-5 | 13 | CASRQGLGQPQHF
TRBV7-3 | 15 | CASSQQGVYVDEQFF
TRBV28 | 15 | CASTLGGRYSYEQYF
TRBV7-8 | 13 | CASSLSGIYGYTF